The 2 T cell receptor beta chains below come from one sample, sequenced in a study of T cell responses to AZD1222 COVID-19 vaccine. TCRdb's table, derived via immunoSEQ multiplex PCR, lists solely in-frame clones and lacks some. Among under 95,000 clones listed, approximately 83% were seen once. Sequenced here: peripheral blood, sampled 28 days after the second AZD1222 dose. The receptors stem from an adult who received the AZD1222 COVID-19 vaccine.

V usage is TRBV6-5 and J usage is TRBJ2-7, with TRBD1 identical over 9 bases. The CDR3 extends over 14 amino acids. Looked up from germline, CDR1 is MNHEY and CDR2 is SVGAGI. With 5 bases clipped from V and 6 bases from J, the junction kept 8 bases outside the gene matches. The CDR3 nucleotides read TGTGCCAGCAGTAACCGGGACAGGGCTACCGAGCAGTACTTC. Translating it yields CASSNRDRATEQYF.

This chain connects TRBV9 to TRBJ1-2, with no clear D. Germline CDR1 is SGDLS and CDR2 is YYNGEE. V lost 0 bases and J lost 8, with 5 bases in between. The CDR3 extends over 11 amino acids. This CDR3 reads CASSVGEGYTF. CDR3 bases: TGTGCCAGCAGCGTAGGTGAGGGCTACACCTTC.